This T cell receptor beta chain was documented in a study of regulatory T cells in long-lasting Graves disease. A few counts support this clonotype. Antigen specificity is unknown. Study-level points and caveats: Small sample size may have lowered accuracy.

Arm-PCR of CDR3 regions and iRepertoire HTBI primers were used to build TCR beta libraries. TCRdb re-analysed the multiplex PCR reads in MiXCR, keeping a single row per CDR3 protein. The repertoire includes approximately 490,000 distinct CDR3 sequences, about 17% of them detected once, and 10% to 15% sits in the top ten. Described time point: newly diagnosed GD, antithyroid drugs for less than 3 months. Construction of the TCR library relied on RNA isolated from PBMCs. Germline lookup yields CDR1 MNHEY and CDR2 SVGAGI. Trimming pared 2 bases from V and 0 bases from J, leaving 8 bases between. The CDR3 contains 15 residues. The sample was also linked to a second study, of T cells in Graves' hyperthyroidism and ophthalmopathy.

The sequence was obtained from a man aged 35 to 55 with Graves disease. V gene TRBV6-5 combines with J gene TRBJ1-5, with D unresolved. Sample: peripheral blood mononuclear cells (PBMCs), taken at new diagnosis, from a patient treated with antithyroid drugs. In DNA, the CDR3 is TGTGCCAGCAGTTACGGGAGTTATAGCAATCAGCCCCAGCATTTT. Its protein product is CASSYGSYSNQPQHF.